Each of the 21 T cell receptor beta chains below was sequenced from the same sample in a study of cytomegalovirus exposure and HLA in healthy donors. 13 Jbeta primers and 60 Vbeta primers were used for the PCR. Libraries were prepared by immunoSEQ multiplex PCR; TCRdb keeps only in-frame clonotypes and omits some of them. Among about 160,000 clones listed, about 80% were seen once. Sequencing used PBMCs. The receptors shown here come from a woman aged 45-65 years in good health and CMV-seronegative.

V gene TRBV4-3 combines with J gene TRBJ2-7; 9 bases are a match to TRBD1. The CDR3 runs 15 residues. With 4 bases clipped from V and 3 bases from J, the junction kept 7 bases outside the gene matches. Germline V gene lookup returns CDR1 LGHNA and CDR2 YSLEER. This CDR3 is CASSRRQGVFYEQYF. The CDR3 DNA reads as TGCGCCAGCAGCCGCCGACAGGGGGTCTTCTACGAGCAGTACTTC.

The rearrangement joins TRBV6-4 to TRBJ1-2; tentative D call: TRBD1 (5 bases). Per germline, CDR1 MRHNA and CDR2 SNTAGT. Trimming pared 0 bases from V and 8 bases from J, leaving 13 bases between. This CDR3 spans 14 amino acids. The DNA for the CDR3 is TGTGCCAGCAGTGACTCCCCAGGGATGGGAGGCTACACCTTC. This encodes CASSDSPGMGGYTF.

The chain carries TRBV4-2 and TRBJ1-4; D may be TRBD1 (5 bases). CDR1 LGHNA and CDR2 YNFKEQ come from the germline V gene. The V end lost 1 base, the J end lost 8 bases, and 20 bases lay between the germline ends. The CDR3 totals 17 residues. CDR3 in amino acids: CASSQAGMRPQAEKLFF. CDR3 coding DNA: TGTGCCAGCAGCCAAGCAGGGATGAGGCCCCAAGCGGAAAAACTGTTTTTT.

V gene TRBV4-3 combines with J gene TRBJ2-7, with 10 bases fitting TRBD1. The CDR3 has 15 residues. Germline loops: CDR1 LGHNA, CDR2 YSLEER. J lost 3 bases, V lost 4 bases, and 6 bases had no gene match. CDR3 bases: TGCGCCAGCAGCCCCCTGGGGACAGGGGACTACGAGCAGTACTTC. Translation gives CASSPLGTGDYEQYF.

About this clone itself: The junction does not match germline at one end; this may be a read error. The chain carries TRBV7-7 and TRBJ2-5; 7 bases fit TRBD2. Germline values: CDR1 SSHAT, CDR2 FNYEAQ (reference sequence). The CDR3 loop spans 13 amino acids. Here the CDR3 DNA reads TGTGCTAGCAGCTTAGTGGGGGGGGAGACCCAGTACTTC. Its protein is CASSLVGGETQYF.

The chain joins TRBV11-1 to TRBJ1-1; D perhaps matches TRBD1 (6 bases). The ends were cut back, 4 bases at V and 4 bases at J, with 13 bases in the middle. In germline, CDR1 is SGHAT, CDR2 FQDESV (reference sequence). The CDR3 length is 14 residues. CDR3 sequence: CASSSRQAATEAFF. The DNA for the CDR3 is TGTGCCAGCAGCTCCCGACAGGCGGCCACTGAAGCTTTCTTT.

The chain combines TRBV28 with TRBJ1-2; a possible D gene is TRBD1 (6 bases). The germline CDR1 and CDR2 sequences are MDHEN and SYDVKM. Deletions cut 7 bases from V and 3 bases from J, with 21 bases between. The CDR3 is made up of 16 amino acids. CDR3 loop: CASTVGGEGSDYGYTF. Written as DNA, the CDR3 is TGTGCCAGCACCGTAGGGGGTGAGGGCTCGGACTATGGCTACACCTTC.

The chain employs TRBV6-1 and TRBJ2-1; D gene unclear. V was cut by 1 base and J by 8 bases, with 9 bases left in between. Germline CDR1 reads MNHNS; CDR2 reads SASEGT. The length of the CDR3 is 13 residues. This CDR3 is CASSEGSEYEQFF. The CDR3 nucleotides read TGTGCCAGCAGTGAAGGGAGCGAGTATGAGCAGTTCTTC.

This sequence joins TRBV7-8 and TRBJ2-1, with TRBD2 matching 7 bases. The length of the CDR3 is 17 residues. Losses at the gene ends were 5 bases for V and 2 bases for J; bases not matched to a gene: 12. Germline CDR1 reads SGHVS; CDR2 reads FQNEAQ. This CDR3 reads CASSHRRGFSAYNEQFF. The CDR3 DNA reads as TGTGCCAGCAGCCACCGGCGGGGGTTTAGTGCCTACAATGAGCAGTTCTTC.

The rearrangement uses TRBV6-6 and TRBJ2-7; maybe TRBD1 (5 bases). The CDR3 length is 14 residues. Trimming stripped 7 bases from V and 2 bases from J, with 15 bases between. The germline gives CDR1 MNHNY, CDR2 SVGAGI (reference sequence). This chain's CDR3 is CASTTAWGTYEQYF. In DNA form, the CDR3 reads TGTGCCAGCACCACGGCCTGGGGCACCTACGAGCAGTACTTC.

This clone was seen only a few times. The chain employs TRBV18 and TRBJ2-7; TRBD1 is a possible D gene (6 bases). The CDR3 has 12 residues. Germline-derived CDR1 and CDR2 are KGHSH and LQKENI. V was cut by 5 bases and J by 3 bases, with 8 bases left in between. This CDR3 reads CASSSDSYEQYF. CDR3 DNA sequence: TGTGCCAGCTCATCGGACAGCTACGAGCAGTACTTC.

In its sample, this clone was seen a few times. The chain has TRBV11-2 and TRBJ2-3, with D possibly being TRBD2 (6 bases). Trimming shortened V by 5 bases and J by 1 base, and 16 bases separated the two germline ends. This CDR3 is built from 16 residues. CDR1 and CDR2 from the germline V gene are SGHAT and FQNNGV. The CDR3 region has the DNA TGTGCCAGCAGCACCGGGACTTTCCCACGCACAGATACGCAGTATTTT. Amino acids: CASSTGTFPRTDTQYF.

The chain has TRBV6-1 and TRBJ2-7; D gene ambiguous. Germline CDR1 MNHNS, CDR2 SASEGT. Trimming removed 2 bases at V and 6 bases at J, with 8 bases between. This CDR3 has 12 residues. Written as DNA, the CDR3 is TGTGCCAGCAGTGAATGGTTGCGCGAGCAGTACTTC. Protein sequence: CASSEWLREQYF.

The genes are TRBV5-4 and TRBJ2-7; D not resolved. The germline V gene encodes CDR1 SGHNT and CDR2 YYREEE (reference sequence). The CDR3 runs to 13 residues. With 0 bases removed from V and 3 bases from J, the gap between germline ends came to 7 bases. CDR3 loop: CASSLESDYEQYF. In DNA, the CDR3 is TGTGCCAGCAGCTTGGAAAGCGACTACGAGCAGTACTTC.

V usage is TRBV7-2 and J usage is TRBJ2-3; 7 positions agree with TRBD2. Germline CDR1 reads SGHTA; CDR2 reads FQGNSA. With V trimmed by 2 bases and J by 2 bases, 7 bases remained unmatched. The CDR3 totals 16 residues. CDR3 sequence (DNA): TGTGCCAGCAGCTTATACCAGCGGGGTTCCACAGATACGCAGTATTTT. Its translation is CASSLYQRGSTDTQYF.

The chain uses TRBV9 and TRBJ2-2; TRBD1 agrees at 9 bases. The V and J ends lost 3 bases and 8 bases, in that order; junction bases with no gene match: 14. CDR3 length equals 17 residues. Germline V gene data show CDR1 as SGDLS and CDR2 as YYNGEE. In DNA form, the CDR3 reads TGTGCCAGCAGCGCACAGGGGGCGAACGGCCTGGGAGGGGAGCTGTTTTTT. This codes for CASSAQGANGLGGELFF.

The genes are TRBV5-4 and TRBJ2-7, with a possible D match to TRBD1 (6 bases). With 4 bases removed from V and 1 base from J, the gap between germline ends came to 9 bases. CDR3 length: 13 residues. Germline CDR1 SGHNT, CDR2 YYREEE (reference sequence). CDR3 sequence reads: CASSPGHSYEQYF. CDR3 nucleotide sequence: TGTGCCAGCAGCCCGGGACATTCCTACGAGCAGTACTTC.

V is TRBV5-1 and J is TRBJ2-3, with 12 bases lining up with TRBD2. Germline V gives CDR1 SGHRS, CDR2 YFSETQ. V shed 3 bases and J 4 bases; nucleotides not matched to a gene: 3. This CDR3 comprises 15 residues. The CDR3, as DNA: TGCGCCAGCAGCTCGCTAGCGGGGGGGCCAGATACGCAGTATTTT. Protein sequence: CASSSLAGGPDTQYF.

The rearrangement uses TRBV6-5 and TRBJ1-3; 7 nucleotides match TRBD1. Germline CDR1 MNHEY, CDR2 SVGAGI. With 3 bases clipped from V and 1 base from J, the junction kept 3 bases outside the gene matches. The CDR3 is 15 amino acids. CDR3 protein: CASSYTGESGNTIYF. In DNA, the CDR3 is TGTGCCAGCAGTTATACAGGGGAATCTGGAAACACCATATATTTT.

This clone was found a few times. The CDR3 sequence: CASSHETGRSKNIQYF. The CDR3 DNA follows: TGTGCCAGCAGCCACGAAACAGGGAGATCCAAAAACATTCAGTACTTC. This chain links TRBV2 with TRBJ2-4; maybe TRBD1 (6 bases). Germline CDR1 is SNHLY and CDR2 is FYNNEI. V shed 6 bases and J shed 2 bases, with 17 bases lying between them. The CDR3 runs 16 residues.

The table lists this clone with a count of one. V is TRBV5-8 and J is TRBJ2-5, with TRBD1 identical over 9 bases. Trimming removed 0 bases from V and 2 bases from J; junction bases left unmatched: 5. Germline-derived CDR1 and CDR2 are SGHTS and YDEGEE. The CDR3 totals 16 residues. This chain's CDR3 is CASSLAGTGLQETQYF. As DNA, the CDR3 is TGTGCCAGCAGCTTGGCCGGGACAGGGCTTCAAGAGACCCAGTACTTC. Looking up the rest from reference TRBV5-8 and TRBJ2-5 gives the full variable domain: EAGVTQSPTHLIKTRGQQATLRCSPISGHTSVYWYQQALGLGLQFLLWYDEGEERNRGNFPPRFSGRQFPNYSSELNVNALELEDSALYLCASSLAGTGLQETQYFGPGTRLLVL.